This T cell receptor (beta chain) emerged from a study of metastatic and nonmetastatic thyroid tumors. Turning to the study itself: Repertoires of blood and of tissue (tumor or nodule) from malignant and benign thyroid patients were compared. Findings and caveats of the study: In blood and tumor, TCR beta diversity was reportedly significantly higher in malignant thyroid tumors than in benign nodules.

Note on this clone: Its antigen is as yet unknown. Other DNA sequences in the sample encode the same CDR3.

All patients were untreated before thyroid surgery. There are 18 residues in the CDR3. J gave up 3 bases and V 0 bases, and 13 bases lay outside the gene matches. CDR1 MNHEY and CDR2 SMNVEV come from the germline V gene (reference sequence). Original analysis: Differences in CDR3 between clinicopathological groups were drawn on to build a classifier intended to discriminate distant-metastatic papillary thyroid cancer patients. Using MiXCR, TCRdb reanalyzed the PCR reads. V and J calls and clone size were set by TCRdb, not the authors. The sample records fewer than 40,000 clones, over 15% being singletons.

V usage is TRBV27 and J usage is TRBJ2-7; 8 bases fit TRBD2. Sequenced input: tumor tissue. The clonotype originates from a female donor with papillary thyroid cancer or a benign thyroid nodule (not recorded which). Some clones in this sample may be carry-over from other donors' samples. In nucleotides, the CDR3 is TGTGCCAGCAGTTTATCACAGACCATAGCGGGACCCCACTACGAGCAGTACTTC. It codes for CASSLSQTIAGPHYEQYF.